The 29 T cell receptor beta chains below come from one sample, sequenced in a study of cytomegalovirus exposure and HLA in healthy donors (dated by TCRdb to between 2016 and 2019). The library was built by means of the immunoSEQ multiplex PCR assay. The multiplex PCR relied on a mix of 60 forward primers for TCR Vbeta segments and 13 reverse primers for TCR Jbeta segments. This is the immuneACCESS table as TCRdb keeps it, with only in-frame sequences that have V and J called. A part of the clones is gone; compared with another copy, unresolved V genes explain less than half, and the rest is unexplained. For this sample the table gives 150,000 to 200,000 clones, of which 81% were detected only once. 1.3% of the sample is in the top ten clones. The sequencing sample was made of PBMCs. Source of these receptors: a man over 45 in good health and CMV-seropositive.

The chain links TRBV5-1 to TRBJ2-7, with TRBD1 matching over 7 bases. Germline lookup yields CDR1 SGHRS and CDR2 YFSETQ. CDR3 size: 14 residues. The ends lost 4 bases at V and 0 bases at J; junction bases unmatched: 4. CDR3 protein: CASSPGTASYEQYF. The CDR3 bases are TGCGCCAGCAGCCCCGGGACAGCCTCCTACGAGCAGTACTTC.

A remark on this clone: Other DNA sequences of this sample code for an identical CDR3. The chain links TRBV5-6 to TRBJ1-5; possible D gene TRBD1, 6 bases. From germline, CDR1 is SGHDT and CDR2 YYEEEE. The V gene lost 4 bases and the J gene lost 1 base, with 12 bases spanning the gap. The CDR3 spans 15 residues. The CDR3 loop reads CASSLTGYSNQPQHF. The CDR3 bases are TGTGCCAGCAGCCTCACAGGGTACAGCAATCAGCCCCAGCATTTT.

The chain employs TRBV30 and TRBJ1-2; no definite D call. The germline V gene has CDR1 GTSNPN and CDR2 SVGIG (reference sequence). This CDR3 is 14 amino acids long. With 5 bases removed from V and 4 bases from J, the gap between germline ends came to 17 bases. CDR3 DNA: TGTGCCTGGGTGGGCCGGGAAGCTTTCTATGGCTACACCTTC. It is translated as CAWVGREAFYGYTF. The entire variable domain, with the rest obtained from reference TRBV30 and TRBJ1-2, is as follows: SQTIHQWPATLVQPVGSPLSLECTVEGTSNPNLYWYRQAAGRGLQLLFYSVGIGQISSEVPQNLSASRPQDRQFILSSKKLLLSDSGFYLCAWVGREAFYGYTFGSGTRLTVV.

This chain links TRBV5-6 with TRBJ1-3; no reliable D call. CDR1 is SGHDT and CDR2 is YYEEEE in the germline V gene. The CDR3 has 13 amino acids. The V end was cut by 0 bases, the J end by 6 bases, with 7 bases between. The chain's CDR3 is CASSLVVANTIYF. The DNA of the CDR3 is TGTGCCAGCAGCTTGGTCGTGGCAAACACCATATATTTT.

The chain recombines TRBV27 with TRBJ1-4; 12 positions agree with TRBD1. Germline CDR1 MNHEY, CDR2 SMNVEV (reference sequence). The CDR3 is 15 amino acids. After removal of 5 bases from V and 8 bases from J, the junction contained 6 bases not matched to a gene. DNA for the CDR3: TGTGCCAGCAGTCCGGGGACAGGGGGCGAAGAAAAACTGTTTTTT. Amino acids: CASSPGTGGEEKLFF.

The chain combines TRBV11-2 with TRBJ1-2, with 11 bases matching TRBD1. Germline CDR1 and CDR2: SGHAT and FQNNGV. Germline trimming cut 1 base from V and 1 base from J; bases unmatched to any gene: 8. The CDR3 is 18 residues long. The DNA for the CDR3 is TGTGCCAGCAGCTTAGCGGACAGGGGGCGCGCGGGTAACTATGGCTACACCTTC. Translation: CASSLADRGRAGNYGYTF.

On this clone: At one boundary the junction diverges from the germline segment, which might be a read error. CDR3 sequence (DNA): TGTGCCAGCAAACCGGGACTAGCCTCCGACGAGCAGTACTTC. Encoded protein: CASKPGLASDEQYF. The chain joins TRBV6-1 to TRBJ2-7; TRBD2 aligns across 9 bases. This CDR3 spans 14 amino acids. From germline, CDR1 is MNHNS and CDR2 SASEGT.

This chain connects TRBV6-5 to TRBJ1-1; no clear D gene. Germline loops: CDR1 MNHEY, CDR2 SVGAGI. V was pared by 0 bases and J by 1 base, with 9 bases between. This CDR3 contains 15 residues. CDR3 region: CASSYSGRGNTEAFF. DNA of the CDR3: TGTGCCAGCAGTTACTCGGGCCGGGGGAACACTGAAGCTTTCTTT.

The chain couples TRBV9 to TRBJ2-1; 8 bases map to TRBD2. Germline CDR1 is SGDLS and CDR2 is YYNGEE. With 0 bases clipped from V and 5 bases from J, the junction kept 4 bases outside the gene matches. This CDR3 region has 15 residues. This chain's CDR3 is CASSVVSGNDNEQFF. The CDR3 nucleotides are TGTGCCAGCAGCGTAGTTAGCGGGAATGACAATGAGCAGTTCTTC.

This clone has just a few counts. The V call is TRBV4-1, the J call TRBJ1-1; D possibly corresponds to TRBD1 (6 bases). Deletions cut 1 base from V and 0 bases from J, with 6 bases between. This CDR3 has 14 residues. The germline V gene encodes CDR1 MGHRA and CDR2 YSYEKL. CDR3 coding DNA: TGCGCCAGCAGCCAAGGGACAGTGAACACTGAAGCTTTCTTT. It encodes CASSQGTVNTEAFF.

The rearrangement joins TRBV2 to TRBJ2-5; D gene ambiguous. Germline lookup yields CDR1 SNHLY and CDR2 FYNNEI. CDR3 size: 12 residues. V was trimmed by 2 bases and J by 5 bases, leaving 6 bases between them. Written as DNA, the CDR3 is TGTGCCAGCAGTGAATTAGCTGAGACCCAGTACTTC. It codes for CASSELAETQYF.

This clone showed up just a few times. V usage is TRBV28 and J usage is TRBJ2-1, with 9 bases matching TRBD2. The CDR3 is 17 residues long. Looked up from germline, CDR1 is MDHEN and CDR2 is SYDVKM. V lost 4 bases and J lost 8; bases outside the gene matches: 15. The DNA for the CDR3 is TGTGCCAGCAGTTGGGGTATTGTGGTAGCGGGGGCCTATGAGCAGTTCTTC. Amino acid sequence: CASSWGIVVAGAYEQFF.

The chain has TRBV5-1 and TRBJ2-2, with 12 bases that match TRBD1. V trimming: 4 bases; J trimming: 5 bases; junction bases outside the gene matches: 6. This CDR3 contains 16 residues. Germline assignment: CDR1 SGHRS and CDR2 YFSETQ. In DNA, the CDR3 is TGCGCCAGCAGCAAAATGGGACAGGGGGCAACCGGGGAGCTGTTTTTT. Its translation is CASSKMGQGATGELFF.

V and J are TRBV5-1 and TRBJ2-5, with a possible D match to TRBD1 (6 bases). Between the trimmed V and J ends, which lost 4 bases and 5 bases, there was a span of 21 bases. CDR1 is SGHRS, CDR2 YFSETQ, per germline. The CDR3 is made up of 16 amino acids. The CDR3 region is CASSASGTPLGETQYF. DNA for the CDR3: TGCGCCAGCAGCGCCTCCGGGACACCCCTGGGGGAGACCCAGTACTTC.

The rearrangement links TRBV4-1 to TRBJ2-3; possible D gene TRBD2, 6 bases. CDR3 length equals 14 residues. CDR1 and CDR2 from the germline V gene are MGHRA and YSYEKL. V lost 4 bases, J lost 0 bases, and 8 bases lay in between. In DNA form, the CDR3 reads TGCGCCAGCAGCCCCGGGACTAGCACAGATACGCAGTATTTT. As protein: CASSPGTSTDTQYF.

This clone was detected only once. This rearrangement joins TRBV11-2 to TRBJ2-5; D possibly corresponds to TRBD1 (5 bases). Germline assignment: CDR1 SGHAT and CDR2 FQNNGV. Trimming left V 5 bases short and J 5 bases short, with 12 bases between. The CDR3 runs to 13 residues. The CDR3 nucleotides are TGTGCCAGCAGCGACGGACAACTGGAGACCCAGTACTTC. Its translation: CASSDGQLETQYF.

The genes are TRBV11-3 and TRBJ2-1; TRBD2 might be the D (6 bases). Trimming removed 5 bases at V and 4 bases at J, with 18 bases between. The CDR3 consists of 16 residues. Germline V lookup: CDR1 SGHNT, CDR2 YENEEA. CDR3 loop: CASSPGTRRVYNEQFF. Here the CDR3 DNA reads TGTGCCAGCAGCCCTGGGACTCGACGAGTTTACAATGAGCAGTTCTTC. Complete variable domain (other parts from reference TRBV11-3 and TRBJ2-1): EAGVVQSPRYKIIEKKQPVAFWCNPISGHNTLYWYLQNLGQGPELLIRYENEEAVDDSQLPKDRFSAERLKGVDSTLKIQPAELGDSAVYLCASSPGTRRVYNEQFFGPGTRLTVL.

V usage is TRBV2 and J usage is TRBJ2-3; TRBD2 agrees at 7 bases. Trimming took 8 bases from V and 0 from J; bases not matched to a gene: 5. The CDR3 totals 14 residues. Looked up from germline, CDR1 is SNHLY and CDR2 is FYNNEI. DNA for the CDR3: TGTGCCAGCGAAAAGCGGGGTAGCACAGATACGCAGTATTTT. It specifies CASEKRGSTDTQYF.

The V call is TRBV9, the J call TRBJ2-7; D not certain. Germline V gene sequence: CDR1 SGDLS, CDR2 YYNGEE. Deletions cut 4 bases from V and 0 bases from J, with 11 bases between. This CDR3 contains 14 residues. CDR3 DNA: TGTGCCAGCAGCCCTTCTTTATCCTCCTACGAGCAGTACTTC. It translates to CASSPSLSSYEQYF.

V and J are TRBV6-6 and TRBJ1-4, with a weak D call TRBD1 (5 bases). Germline V gene data show CDR1 as MNHNY and CDR2 as SVGAGI (reference sequence). Trimming stripped 6 bases from V and 7 bases from J, with 15 bases between. The CDR3 is made up of 14 amino acids. The DNA for the CDR3 is TGTGCCAGCAGCCGCCCCTCCGGGGGTGAAAAACTGTTTTTT. It specifies CASSRPSGGEKLFF.

This rearrangement joins TRBV27 to TRBJ2-7, with 7 bases fitting TRBD1. Germline V gene sequence: CDR1 MNHEY, CDR2 SMNVEV (reference sequence). The J segment lost 5 bases and the V segment lost 0 bases, leaving 1 base of the junction unmatched. The CDR3 spans 13 residues. CDR3 sequence reads: CASSLSGGDEQYF. DNA for the CDR3: TGTGCCAGCAGTTTATCAGGGGGCGACGAGCAGTACTTC.

The V and J genes are TRBV9 and TRBJ1-5; D may be TRBD1 (6 bases). Germline loops: CDR1 SGDLS, CDR2 YYNGEE. This CDR3 contains 15 residues. Trimming took 3 bases from V and 6 from J, leaving 16 bases between them. The CDR3 is CASSASGGRLQPQHF. DNA of the CDR3: TGTGCCAGCAGCGCCTCCGGGGGGCGCCTTCAGCCCCAGCATTTT.

The chain combines TRBV4-1 with TRBJ1-2, with D unresolved. This CDR3 comprises 11 residues. CDR1 is MGHRA and CDR2 is YSYEKL in the germline V gene. Trimming removed 1 base at V and 8 bases at J, with 5 bases between. CDR3 bases: TGCGCCAGCAGCCAAGTAAGCGGCTACACCTTC. It yields the protein CASSQVSGYTF.

The V gene is TRBV7-8, the J gene TRBJ2-5; D not certain. The CDR3 totals 15 residues. Germline V gene sequence: CDR1 SGHVS, CDR2 FQNEAQ. The V end lost 4 bases, the J end lost 2 bases, and 14 bases lay between the germline ends. CDR3 sequence: CASSSWSNHQETQYF. In DNA, the CDR3 is TGTGCCAGCAGCTCATGGAGTAATCATCAAGAGACCCAGTACTTC.

The J gene is TRBJ1-1, the V gene TRBV5-4; the D gene is possibly TRBD1 (6 bases). Trimming removed 4 bases from V and 5 bases from J, with 15 bases in between. There are 14 residues in the CDR3. The V gene's germline CDR1 is SGHNT and CDR2 YYREEE (reference sequence). Here the CDR3 reads CASSRGTDPTEAFF. In DNA form, the CDR3 reads TGTGCCAGCAGCAGGGGGACGGATCCAACTGAAGCTTTCTTT.

This chain uses TRBV6-1 with TRBJ2-7; 7 bases agree with TRBD1. Germline lookup yields CDR1 MNHNS and CDR2 SASEGT. V lost 7 bases and J lost 3; bases outside the gene matches: 12. The CDR3 spans 15 residues. The CDR3 bases are TGTGCCAGCAAACTCATCACCCAGGGGGACTACGAGCAGTACTTC. The encoded protein is CASKLITQGDYEQYF.

V is TRBV5-1 and J is TRBJ2-2; no definite D call. The CDR3 runs 14 residues. Germline values: CDR1 SGHRS, CDR2 YFSETQ. With 2 bases removed from V and 4 bases from J, the gap between germline ends came to 9 bases. As DNA, the CDR3 is TGCGCCAGCAGCTTCCAGTCTTCCACCGGGGAGCTGTTTTTT. Residues: CASSFQSSTGELFF.

This chain joins TRBV5-4 and TRBJ1-2; the D is unclear. Germline V CDR1 and CDR2: SGHNT, YYREEE (reference sequence). The CDR3 consists of 14 residues. The V end was cut by 5 bases, the J end by 5 bases, with 16 bases between. Written as DNA, the CDR3 is TGTGCCAGCAGGGATTCTGTCGGAGGGTATGGCTACACCTTC. Its translation is CASRDSVGGYGYTF.

Details on this clone: At one end, the junction sequence differs from germline, possibly due to a read error. V and J are TRBV7-9 and TRBJ1-2; D gene unclear. Per germline, CDR1 SEHNR and CDR2 FQNEAQ (reference sequence). The CDR3 is made up of 14 amino acids. The CDR3 nucleotides read TGTTCCAGCAGCCAAGGCAACGGGAACTATGGCTACACCTTC. As protein: CSSSQGNGNYGYTF.